This T cell receptor beta chain comes out of a study of blood T cell repertoires in COVID-19. Looking at the study overall: The United States, Italy and Spain were the sources of the acute and convalescent COVID-19 samples.

With V trimmed by 3 bases and J by 2 bases, 9 bases remained unmatched. The CDR3 consists of 16 residues. Germline V lookup: CDR1 MDHEN, CDR2 SYDVKM. Generated by immunoSEQ multiplex PCR, the TCRdb table keeps only in-frame clones and is missing some. The table records about 25,000 clones, around 83% of them present only once. V usage is TRBV28 and J usage is TRBJ2-7, with 8 bases that match TRBD2. The receptor was isolated from a human donor in a cohort sampled during active COVID-19. The sample taken for sequencing was peripheral blood. CDR3 nucleotides: TGTGCCAGCAGTTTCGTCCGCGGGAGGTCTACCTACGAGCAGTACTTC. Amino acids: CASSFVRGRSTYEQYF.